These 29 T cell receptor beta chains came from one sample sequenced in a study of regulatory T cells in long-lasting Graves disease. Sequencing libraries for TCR beta were prepared with iRepertoire HTBI primers and Arm-PCR of CDR3 regions. MiXCR was run by TCRdb on the multiplex PCR reads, yielding one entry per CDR3 protein. The sample has 400,000 to 450,000 distinct CDR3 sequences; over 15% are singletons. Noted time point: newly diagnosed GD, antithyroid drugs for less than 3 months. Isolated PBMC RNA provided the starting material for the TCR library. The data were also submitted as part of a second study, on T cells in Graves' hyperthyroidism and ophthalmopathy.

Sequences were derived from peripheral blood mononuclear cells (PBMCs), sampled at new diagnosis, from a patient treated with antithyroid drugs. The receptors come from a woman between 25 and 40 years old with Graves disease.

This clonotype came up many times. The rearrangement uses TRBV20-1 and TRBJ2-5; D call uncertain. Trimming took off 5 bases at V and 4 bases at J, with 14 bases between the two ends. The germline V gene has CDR1 DFQATT and CDR2 SNEGSKA (reference sequence). The length of the CDR3 is 13 residues. CDR3: CSADPYGGETQYF. In DNA form, the CDR3 reads TGCAGTGCTGACCCATATGGCGGAGAGACCCAGTACTTC.

The J gene is TRBJ2-7, the V gene TRBV4-1, with TRBD2 matching 11 bases. CDR3 length: 17 residues. Germline CDR1 reads MGHRA; CDR2 reads YSYEKL. Trimming cost V 6 bases and J 1 base; bases outside gene matches: 11. DNA of the CDR3: TGCGCCAGCAGTCAAAGACTAGCGGGACCTCCGTCCTACGAGCAGTACTTC. It translates to CASSQRLAGPPSYEQYF.

The V call is TRBV20-1, the J call TRBJ2-7, with a weak D call TRBD1 (5 bases). Trimming removed 3 bases at V and 2 bases at J, with 20 bases between. The CDR3 spans 16 residues. Per germline, CDR1 DFQATT and CDR2 SNEGSKA (reference sequence). The CDR3 DNA reads TGCAGTGCTAGTTGTCCAACAGGATTTCACCCCTACGAGCAGTACTTC. Residues: CSASCPTGFHPYEQYF.

In this sample, this clonotype turned up many times. The chain carries TRBV20-1 and TRBJ1-1; perhaps TRBD1 as D (5 bases). The CDR3 length is 15 residues. Trimming pared 6 bases from V and 1 base from J, leaving 18 bases between. Germline V CDR1 and CDR2: DFQATT, SNEGSKA (reference sequence). This CDR3 reads CSAPRDLQGNTEAFF. CDR3 DNA: TGCAGTGCACCACGGGACCTTCAAGGGAACACTGAAGCTTTCTTT.

This clonotype showed up many times. The V gene is TRBV7-8, the J gene TRBJ2-7, with D unresolved. Per the germline V gene, CDR1 is SGHVS and CDR2 is FQNEAQ. This CDR3 comprises 14 residues. Trimming took off 3 bases at V and 0 bases at J, with 9 bases between the two ends. CDR3 sequence (DNA): TGTGCCAGCAGCTTTACCGATAGCTCCTACGAGCAGTACTTC. It yields the protein CASSFTDSSYEQYF. Full variable domain (missing parts from reference TRBV7-8 and TRBJ2-7): GAGVSQSPRYKVAKRGQDVALRCDPISGHVSLFWYQQALGQGPEFLTYFQNEAQLDKSGLPSDRFFAERPEGSVSTLKIQRTQQEDSAVYLCASSFTDSSYEQYFGPGTRLTVT.

This clonotype was counted at least ten times. J is TRBJ1-2 and V is TRBV7-9; D gene unclear. Germline-derived CDR1 and CDR2 are SEHNR and FQNEAQ (reference sequence). Trimming took 5 bases from V and 2 from J, leaving 9 bases between them. CDR3 length: 13 residues. CDR3 sequence (DNA): TGTGCCAGCAGCACGGATTTGAACTATGGCTACACCTTC. This encodes CASSTDLNYGYTF.

This clonotype was counted at least ten times. The chain combines TRBV19 with TRBJ2-2, with 10 bases lining up with TRBD2. J was trimmed by 4 bases and V by 3 bases; bases with no gene match: 2. The CDR3 consists of 15 residues. CDR1 and CDR2 from the germline V gene are LNHDA and SQIVND (reference sequence). The CDR3 loop reads CASSMRTSGTGELFF. The CDR3 DNA is TGTGCCAGTAGTATGAGGACTAGCGGCACCGGGGAGCTGTTTTTT.

This clonotype was observed at least ten times. The chain has TRBV6-5 and TRBJ2-3, with D possibly being TRBD2 (5 bases). With 2 bases removed from V and 4 bases from J, the gap between germline ends came to 16 bases. The CDR3 loop spans 16 amino acids. Germline V CDR1 and CDR2: MNHEY, SVGAGI. Here the CDR3 DNA reads TGTGCCAGCAGTTACCGGGGTCCAGTTTCCGCAGATACGCAGTATTTT. Translated: CASSYRGPVSADTQYF.

Ten or more counts support this clonotype. V is TRBV27 and J is TRBJ2-1; 12 bases match TRBD1. Unmatched junction bases numbered 8, after V lost 4 bases and J lost 7 bases. The CDR3 totals 16 residues. Looked up from germline, CDR1 is MNHEY and CDR2 is SMNVEV (reference sequence). CDR3 nucleotides: TGTGCCAGCAGTTGGACGGGACAGGGGGCCTTAAATGAGCAGTTCTTC. This gives the protein CASSWTGQGALNEQFF.

For this clonotype: Being one base from a much bigger clone, this may be a read error. J is TRBJ2-1 and V is TRBV7-2, with D perhaps matching TRBD2 (6 bases). CDR3 length: 15 amino acids. The germline CDR1 and CDR2 sequences are SGHTA and FQGNSA. Trimming stripped 0 bases from V and 9 bases from J, with 15 bases between. CDR3 sequence: CASSLARDSPSEQFF. The DNA for the CDR3 is TGTGCCAGCAGCTTAGCACGGGACTCTCCCTCTGAGCAGTTCTTC.

This clonotype was recorded at least ten times. CDR3 residues: CASSGGRKGYGYTF. As DNA, the CDR3 is TGTGCCAGCAGCGGCGGGAGAAAGGGATATGGCTACACCTTC. The gene calls are TRBV14 and TRBJ1-2, with no clear D. The V gene's germline CDR1 is SGHDN and CDR2 FVKESK. The CDR3 sequence is 14 residues long. V lost 5 bases and J 5 bases, leaving 15 bases between the germline ends.

As regards this clonotype: A far bigger clonotype differs at one base, so this is likely a read error. The chain carries TRBV20-1 and TRBJ2-1; 13 positions match TRBD2. V lost 4 bases to trimming and J lost 10 bases; unmatched junction nucleotides: 7. Germline values: CDR1 DFQATT, CDR2 SNEGSKA (reference sequence). The CDR3 loop spans 14 amino acids. The CDR3 sequence is CSAKGLAGSYEQFF. CDR3 nucleotide sequence: TGCAGTGCTAAGGGACTAGCGGGATCCTACGAGCAGTTCTTC.

This clonotype was recorded many times. V is TRBV18 and J is TRBJ1-2; TRBD1 agrees at 7 bases. Germline V CDR1 and CDR2: KGHSH, LQKENI. This CDR3 region has 17 residues. Trimming took 0 bases from V and 6 from J; bases not matched to a gene: 13. CDR3 protein: CASSPPIFYRDRDGYTF. In DNA form, the CDR3 reads TGTGCCAGCTCACCACCGATTTTTTACCGGGACAGAGATGGCTACACCTTC.

This clonotype was seen repeatedly, ten times or more. The chain couples TRBV10-3 to TRBJ2-7, with 11 positions matching TRBD2. The CDR3 has 18 residues. The germline V gene has CDR1 ENHRY and CDR2 SYGVKD. V gave up 4 bases and J gave up 1 base; unmatched junction bases: 12. In nucleotides, the CDR3 is TGTGCCATCAGTGGCCCAACGACTACTAGCGGGGGTTCCTACGAGCAGTACTTC. Protein: CAISGPTTTSGGSYEQYF.

The chain is built from TRBV7-9 and TRBJ1-5; D gene ambiguous. Deletions cut 8 bases from V and 1 base from J, with 15 bases between. There are 15 residues in the CDR3. Looked up from germline, CDR1 is SEHNR and CDR2 is FQNEAQ (reference sequence). This chain's CDR3 is CASSRGEQSNQPQHF. CDR3 DNA sequence: TGTGCCAGCTCCCGCGGGGAACAGAGCAATCAGCCCCAGCATTTT.

The sample holds many counts of this clonotype. The chain has TRBV28 and TRBJ2-1, with 12 bases lining up with TRBD2. Trimming removed 7 bases from V and 6 bases from J; junction bases left unmatched: 7. Germline CDR1 reads MDHEN; CDR2 reads SYDVKM. This CDR3 has 15 residues. CDR3 coding DNA: TGTGCCAGCAAACTAGCGGGAGGACCCTTCAATGAGCAGTTCTTC. Translated: CASKLAGGPFNEQFF.

This sequence joins TRBV19 and TRBJ2-1, with 7 bases aligning to TRBD2. The CDR3 runs to 14 residues. Germline loops: CDR1 LNHDA, CDR2 SQIVND (reference sequence). J was trimmed by 3 bases and V by 6 bases; bases with no gene match: 5. The CDR3 sequence is CASRSGIFYNEQFF. The CDR3 nucleotides read TGTGCCAGTAGGAGCGGGATCTTCTACAATGAGCAGTTCTTC.

This clonotype was seen a few times. J is TRBJ2-7 and V is TRBV7-3, with TRBD1 as a possible D gene (7 bases). The CDR3 is 13 amino acids. Trimming removed 5 bases at V and 6 bases at J, with 14 bases between. Germline V CDR1 and CDR2: SGHTA, FQGTGA. The CDR3 nucleotides read TGTGCCAGCAGCGCCCAGGGGGGCTCCGAGCAGTACTTC. Encoded protein: CASSAQGGSEQYF.

This clonotype was counted ten times or more. V usage is TRBV3-1 and J usage is TRBJ2-7, with D possibly matching TRBD2 (6 bases). CDR1 LGHDT and CDR2 YNNKEL come from the germline V gene (reference sequence). With 3 bases removed from V and 2 bases from J, the gap between germline ends came to 11 bases. CDR3 length equals 14 residues. The CDR3 region has the DNA TGTGCCAGCAGCCAGGGTAGCGGCCCCTACGAGCAGTACTTC. It is translated as CASSQGSGPYEQYF.

This clonotype has at least ten counts. The chain couples TRBV7-9 to TRBJ2-7; 10 nucleotides align to TRBD1. Germline loops: CDR1 SEHNR, CDR2 FQNEAQ (reference sequence). There are 16 residues in the CDR3. V lost 5 bases and J lost 5; bases outside the gene matches: 12. The CDR3 region is CASSKTGTGESNEQYF. Written as DNA, the CDR3 is TGTGCCAGCAGCAAGACCGGGACAGGGGAATCTAACGAGCAGTACTTC. Combining the CDR3 with reference TRBV7-9 and TRBJ2-7 gives the whole variable domain DTGVSQNPRHKITKRGQNVTFRCDPISEHNRLYWYRQTLGQGPEFLTYFQNEAQLEKSRLLSDRFSAERPKGSFSTLEIQRTEQGDSAMYLCASSKTGTGESNEQYFGPGTRLTVT.

This clonotype was counted ten times or more. The chain couples TRBV28 to TRBJ2-1; D possibly uses TRBD1 or TRBD2 (5 bases each). The germline V gene has CDR1 MDHEN and CDR2 SYDVKM. The CDR3 totals 16 residues. V lost 4 bases to trimming and J lost 4 bases, with 17 bases between them. This chain's CDR3 is CASSSPSPGLYNEQFF. CDR3 nucleotides: TGTGCCAGCAGTTCCCCCAGCCCGGGGCTTTACAATGAGCAGTTCTTC. The full variable domain, rest sourced from reference TRBV28 and TRBJ2-1, is DVKVTQSSRYLVKRTGEKVFLECVQDMDHENMFWYRQDPGLGLRLIYFSYDVKMKEKGDIPEGYSVSREKKERFSLILESASTNQTSMYLCASSSPSPGLYNEQFFGPGTRLTVL.

This clonotype was detected only a few times. CDR3 nucleotide sequence: TGCGCCAGCAGCCAAGATTGGGCAACCTACGAGCAGTACTTC. Protein: CASSQDWATYEQYF. The chain employs TRBV4-1 and TRBJ2-7; D unclear. The germline V gene has CDR1 MGHRA and CDR2 YSYEKL. Trimming stripped 0 bases from V and 2 bases from J, with 8 bases between. The CDR3 contains 14 residues.

The V call is TRBV27, the J call TRBJ2-2; the D gene is possibly TRBD1 (6 bases). Trimming pared 5 bases from V and 2 bases from J, leaving 12 bases between. Per the germline V gene, CDR1 is MNHEY and CDR2 is SMNVEV (reference sequence). The CDR3 runs to 15 residues. CDR3 sequence: CASSLGTFNTGELFF. The CDR3 DNA sequence: TGTGCCAGCAGTCTCGGGACATTCAACACCGGGGAGCTGTTTTTT.

The rearrangement uses TRBV12-3 or TRBV12-4 and TRBJ2-7, with TRBD2 identical over 8 bases. V lost 9 bases, J lost 3 bases, and 16 bases stayed unmatched. The CDR3 totals 16 residues. The CDR3 sequence: CASSRGGSGIVYEQYF. The CDR3 DNA reads as TGTGCCAGTAGCCGCGGGGGTAGCGGGATAGTCTACGAGCAGTACTTC.

In this sample, this clonotype turned up many times. The CDR3 DNA follows: TGTGCCAGCAGGCTTAACAGGAGGAGTGAAGCTTTCTTT. Protein product: CASRLNRRSEAFF. V usage is TRBV11-2 and J usage is TRBJ1-1, with a possible D match to TRBD1 (5 bases). The germline V gene has CDR1 SGHAT and CDR2 FQNNGV. The length of the CDR3 is 13 residues. V gave up 6 bases and J gave up 7 bases, with 15 bases separating them.

This clonotype was seen repeatedly, ten times or more. The chain links TRBV7-9 to TRBJ1-2; D is uncertain. The CDR3 consists of 12 residues. The ends were cut back, 1 base at V and 6 bases at J, with 6 bases in the middle. The V gene's germline CDR1 is SEHNR and CDR2 FQNEAQ (reference sequence). The CDR3 here is CASSLERNGYTF. CDR3 coding DNA: TGTGCCAGCAGCTTAGAGAGAAATGGCTACACCTTC.

The CDR3 here is CASSQRKGSPNEKLFF. The DNA of the CDR3 is TGTGCCAGCAGCCAACGAAAAGGGAGTCCTAATGAAAAACTGTTTTTT. The rearrangement links TRBV14 to TRBJ1-4; D not certain. CDR3 length: 16 amino acids. Trimming removed 2 bases at V and 3 bases at J, with 13 bases between. Germline CDR1 reads SGHDN; CDR2 reads FVKESK.

This clonotype was seen repeatedly, ten times or more. The chain combines TRBV6-1 with TRBJ1-2; weak D call: TRBD1 (6 bases). This CDR3 has 12 residues. The germline CDR1 and CDR2 sequences are MNHNS and SASEGT. V was shortened by 3 bases and J by 6 bases, with 8 bases between the two germline ends. The CDR3 DNA reads as TGTGCCAGCAGTGATAACAGGGATGGCTACACCTTC. Encoded protein: CASSDNRDGYTF.

This clonotype was recorded a few times. The chain couples TRBV20-1 to TRBJ1-3; D perhaps matches TRBD1 (5 bases). This CDR3 has 15 residues. Germline V gives CDR1 DFQATT, CDR2 SNEGSKA (reference sequence). V was pared by 3 bases and J by 7 bases, with 19 bases between. CDR3 nucleotides: TGCAGTGCTAGTGCCCAGGGTCCTGTCAGCAACACCATATATTTT. Amino acids: CSASAQGPVSNTIYF.